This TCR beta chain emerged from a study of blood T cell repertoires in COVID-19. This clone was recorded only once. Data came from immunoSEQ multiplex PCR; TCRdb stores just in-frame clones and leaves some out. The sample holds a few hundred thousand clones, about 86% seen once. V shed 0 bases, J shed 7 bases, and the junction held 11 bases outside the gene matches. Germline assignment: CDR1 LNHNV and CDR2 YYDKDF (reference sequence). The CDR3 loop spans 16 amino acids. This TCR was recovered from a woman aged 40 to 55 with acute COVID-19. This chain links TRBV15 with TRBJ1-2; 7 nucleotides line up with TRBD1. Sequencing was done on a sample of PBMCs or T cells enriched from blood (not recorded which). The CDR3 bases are TGTGCCACCAGCAGAGATCGAGGAGGGGGCGCGGGTGGCTACACCTTC. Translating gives CATSRDRGGGAGGYTF.